These 5 T cell receptor beta chains were sequenced from one sample in a study of T cells in women clearing cervical HPV infection listed by TCRdb under 2018. Library construction relied on the immunoSEQ multiplex PCR assay. The table was pulled from immuneACCESS by TCRdb, which kept in-frame rearrangements only. Such tables lose some clones; where checked, under half of the loss comes from unresolved V genes, and the rest has no known cause. The record for this sample contains around 15,000 clones. Clones ranked in the top ten supply roughly 10% of the sample. Sequencing input: blood buffy coat. The receptors derive from a woman aged 18-70 years with a cervical HPV16 infection that either progressed to CIN3+ or cleared (not recorded which).

Worth noting for this clone: The read gets to within 3 residues of the CDR3 end, and the germline J gene fills in the rest. V and J are TRBV11-2 and TRBJ2-1; 13 nucleotides line up with TRBD2. CDR1 SGHAT and CDR2 FQNNGV come from the germline V gene. Trimming at V came to 3 bases and at J to 7 bases, leaving 3 bases not matched to a gene. CDR3 size: 15 residues. CDR3: CASSFGTSGTNEQFF. The part of the CDR3 DNA that was read is TGTGCCAGCAGCTTCGGGACTAGCGGGACTAATGAG.

The sequenced part of the CDR3 DNA is TGCAGTGCTAGGCTGGGACAGGGAGGCGAAAAA. This translates into CSARLGQGGEK. The full CDR3 sequence reads CSARLGQGGEKLFF. This chain connects TRBV20-1 to TRBJ1-4; 9 bases match TRBD1. Sequencing ends 3 residues short of the CDR3 end; the germline J gene provides the rest. CDR3 length equals 14 residues. The ends lost 3 bases at V and 8 bases at J; junction bases unmatched: 7. Germline V CDR1 and CDR2: DFQATT, SNEGSKA (reference sequence).

As for this clone: The missing CDR3 end, 3 residues past where the read stops, is filled in from the germline J gene. The chain uses TRBV2 and TRBJ1-5; D unresolved. The CDR3 runs to 13 residues. Per germline, CDR1 SNHLY and CDR2 FYNNEI. V lost 4 bases and J lost 9, with 13 bases in between. The sequenced CDR3 bases are TGTGCCAGCAGTGTCCATGCAGAGATGCCC. Translating it yields CASSVHAEMP. The full-length CDR3 reads as CASSVHAEMPQHF.

As to this clone: The read terminates 3 residues ahead of where the CDR3 ends, so the germline J gene completes it. The chain carries TRBV5-1 and TRBJ2-5; the D gene could be TRBD1 or TRBD2 (6 bases each). V was shortened by 7 bases and J by 4 bases, with 14 bases between the two germline ends. The CDR3 is 13 amino acids. Germline V gene data show CDR1 as SGHRS and CDR2 as YFSETQ. The covered CDR3 bases are TGCGCCAGCCGAATCAGGGGAGGAGAGACC. Protein: CASRIRGGET. The whole CDR3 protein reads CASRIRGGETQYF.

Notes on this clone: The read terminates 3 residues before the CDR3 end, so the remaining end is supplied by the germline J gene. V is TRBV20-1 and J is TRBJ1-6; TRBD1 might be the D (6 bases). The CDR3 covers 18 residues. CDR1 DFQATT and CDR2 SNEGSKA come from the germline V gene (reference sequence). V lost 5 bases and J 9 bases, leaving 29 bases between the germline ends. CDR3 DNA (partial): TGCAGTGCTTATCAGATGGGAGGGGGATCCCAATTATCTTCACCC. It yields the protein CSAYQMGGGSQLSSP. The whole CDR3 protein reads CSAYQMGGGSQLSSPLHF.